The clone carrying this TCR beta chain has more than one count but fewer than ten. Its antigen is undetermined. This entry is derived from a study of lung T cells in sarcoidosis with Löfgren's syndrome. Points from the study as a whole: These T cells possibly recognize a putative, unidentified sarcoidosis-associated antigen. Versus controls, Löfgren's syndrome patients reportedly showed TRAV12-1 and TRBV2 as most expanded. Multiple Löfgren's syndrome patients reportedly shared TRAV12-1 and TRBV2 CDR3 motifs. TRAV12-1 preferentially paired with TRBV2, with homologous CDR3s.

TCRdb re-called the reads with MiXCR, one entry per CDR3 protein. The sample carries 50,000 to 65,000 distinct CDR3 sequences, 20% to 25% recorded once. The germline V gene has CDR1 SGHRS and CDR2 YFSETQ. V was pared by 0 bases and J by 9 bases, with 4 bases between. This CDR3 has 11 residues. The J gene is TRBJ2-1, the V gene TRBV5-1; D unclear. The TCR was taken from a human donor with sarcoidosis (Löfgren's syndrome or another form), or a control subject (not recorded which). Sample: CD4+ T cells from PBMCs. The CDR3 spells CASSLEAEQFF. CDR3 coding DNA: TGCGCCAGCAGCTTGGAGGCTGAGCAGTTCTTC. The full variable domain, completed using reference TRBV5-1 and TRBJ2-1, is KAGVTQTPRYLIKTRGQQVTLSCSPISGHRSVSWYQQTPGQGLQFLFEYFSETQRNKGNFPGRFSGRQFSNSRSEMNVSTLELGDSALYLCASSLEAEQFFGPGTRLTVL.